The sequence of this TCR beta chain was determined in a study of cytomegalovirus exposure and HLA in healthy donors (dated by TCRdb to 2017 to 2019). Study-wide context: An earlier analysis of roughly 500 of the donors reported approximately 290 Gb of sequence data and roughly 110 million unique TCR beta sequences from about 180 million T cells. Rather than drawing on any new phenotypic data, the later analysis identified candidate immune exposures from TCR beta sequences and the way those sequences occurred across donors. The aim of the study was to test whether cataloging public T cell receptors could identify signatures of past pathogen exposure. Typing coverage varied by locus: roughly 620-640 donors for A, B, C, DRB1 and DQB1; roughly 560 for DQA1; approximately 570 for DPA1; some 470 for DPB1. The study used immunosequencing to profile the T cell repertoires of 670 or so subjects and linked those repertoires to cytomegalovirus serostatus. HLA typing covered class I and class II loci at four-digit resolution. All discovery cohort repertoires had been generated using a single sequencing platform. Roughly five DR-DQ haplotypes were handled as single units for association and clustering, since linkage in the cohort was strong. Approximately 300 gigabases of sequencing data and 75 million to 85 million unique TCR sequences made up an early release that covered 500 to 700 HLA-typed donors. Among some 410 genotyped donors of the cohort, an average of approximately 240,000 unique TCR beta nucleotide sequences was sequenced per donor, of which about 18% were non-productive. The study combined high-throughput TCR immunosequencing, statistical association of individual TCRs with disease status, and machine learning to predict cytomegalovirus infection status. A later genetic analysis used genome-wide SNP genotypes for about 60% of the roughly 700 donors, treating that subset as a discovery cohort. Alongside the repertoire data, information on donor age, sex, ethnicity and CMV serostatus was compiled. In addition to the first cohort of 666 subjects, a separate validation cohort of under 150 different subjects was used. An earlier analysis of approximately 630 of the donors applied high-throughput TCR beta sequencing to assess whether each TCR beta V gene segment acted as functional or pseudogenic. Of the roughly 400 genotyped donors, around 81% fell in the genetic ancestry cluster associated with self-reported Caucasian donors. In a later analysis, previously published TCR beta repertoires from about 640 donors were re-analyzed and high-resolution HLA genotyping was added so that TCR occurrence patterns could be studied.

Receptor libraries were prepared by the immunoSEQ multiplex PCR assay. For the multiplex PCR, a mixture combining 60 forward primers for TCR Vbeta segments and 13 reverse primers for TCR Jbeta segments was used. A multiplex PCR assay on genomic DNA amplified the CDR3 region of rearranged TCR beta genes. On the Illumina HiSeq System, the amplified TCR beta libraries were sequenced as 87-base-pair reads. In the source study's methods: Across the 500 to 750 repertoires, a later analysis counted 60 million to 90 million unique TCR beta chains, some 11 million of which were shared by at least two donors. To remove PCR and sequencing errors, raw reads were error-corrected and collapsed into unique sequences using a nearest-neighbor algorithm that merged closely related sequences. Alignment of CDR3 sequences to IMGT reference sequences was used to assign V, D and J gene segments. For a sequence to be retained, a match of at least six nucleotides to both a V gene segment and a J gene segment was required. Rearrangements were called productive when the CDR3 lacked stop codons and stayed in frame with V and J; all others were non-productive. Following IMGT convention, CDR3 was defined as the stretch from the second conserved V-encoded cysteine to the conserved J-encoded phenylalanine. The earlier analysis of fewer than 750 of the donors excluded sequences that lacked an unambiguous match to a single V gene segment. In an earlier analysis of 587 of the donors, a V segment was called functional when productive rearrangements were above 56.7%, and segregating when the standard deviation between donors exceeded 5%. A statistical classification framework was built for diagnosing cytomegalovirus status from the catalog of TCR beta chain sequences. In a later analysis, TCR nucleotide sequences were compared against IMGT/GENE-DB human TR gene sequences so that V and J genes could be assigned. Using the TCRdist pipeline, a later analysis assigned CDR3 sequences along with most-parsimonious VDJ recombination scenarios. In a later analysis, each TCR beta chain was defined by its CDR3 amino acid sequence together with its V-gene family, and reads lacking a unique V-gene family were excluded. A later analysis removed 500 to 600 highly shared, low-generation-probability nucleotide sequences to deal with suspected cross-contamination and a sequencing artifact. For each public chain, a later analysis derived a clonal expansion index from normalized ranks of inferred template counts within each repertoire. In a later analysis, generation probabilities were computed using a VDJ recombination model fitted to out-of-frame rearrangements, and the results were checked against IGoR. In a later analysis, TCR-TCR, TCR-HLA and TCR-CMV co-occurrence was scored with hypergeometric tests, and a repertoire-size bias correction was applied to TCR pairs. False discovery rates were estimated in a later analysis by permuting HLA or CMV assignments 20 times. In a later analysis, co-occurring TCRs were grouped using DBSCAN, and TCRdist sequence similarity was added for clustering within HLA-allele-positive subsets. Repertoires with fewer than 30,000 or more than 120,000 public chains were left out of co-occurrence clustering, as were roughly five repertoires with anomalous nucleotide sharing. Entries here come from immuneACCESS through TCRdb and include only in-frame sequences with V and J called. Some clones fail to appear in such tables; in the studies checked, an unresolved V gene covers under half of the shortfall, and the cause of the remainder is unknown. V, J and clone size were drawn from that table, and D and trimming were deduced from the DNA. In this sample the table shows about 200,000 clones, nearly 80% of which occur a single time. The top ten clones comprise around 2% of the sample.

Beyond this particular receptor, the publication reports: Correlated functional status among segregating V segments might be attributable to linkage disequilibrium, but an unknown experimental factor could not be ruled out. In an earlier analysis of 587 of the donors, most TCR beta V segments appeared in productive rearrangements about 90% or about 30% of the time, broadly matching IMGT annotations. Most CMV-associated TCR beta chains appeared to be HLA-restricted in a later analysis, and the HLA associations seemed to be driven largely by CMV exposure. In a later analysis, TCR association rates were found to vary across HLA loci, with the most associated TCRs seen for DRB1 alleles and the fewest for HLA-C alleles. Several of the top co-occurrence clusters appeared to be linked to parvovirus B19, influenza, CMV and Epstein-Barr virus, according to a later analysis. The authors suggested that the approach could potentially be extended to other disease states and immunological phenotypes. Specific HLA alleles were associated with around 18,000 TCR beta sequences at a false discovery rate of 0.05 in a later analysis. The presence/absence analyses assumed that sequencing depth was roughly uniform across donors, and that assumption may not be true. The study listed 150 to 200 TCR beta chains as associated with cytomegalovirus. Immune exposure information for the cohort was limited to CMV serostatus. Some IMGT-functional V segments, including TRBV6-2 and TRBV6-3, could not be told apart with the 87-base-pair reads, so those segments were excluded. In vitro tests confirmed that a few of the cytomegalovirus-associated TCR beta chains recognize cytomegalovirus antigens. The cohort was sequenced for TCR beta chains only, and without alpha or paired-chain data the features that could be detected were limited. When HLA alleles, especially DR and DQ, strongly co-occurred, TCR associations were difficult to assign to individual alleles. Because some donors lacked HLA typing at each locus, the association tests relied only on the typed subset. A cluster of highly shared sequence variants was judged likely to represent a technical artifact of the sequencing pipeline. In a later analysis, HLA-associated TCR beta chains showed more clonal expansion and lower generation probabilities than non-associated chains that were equally common. Because counts were too low, around 17 rarely observed V segments, including chromosome 9 orphons, were left out of the earlier analysis of 500 to 650 of the donors. Cytomegalovirus status was reported to be diagnosed by the classifier with high specificity and sensitivity in both the original and validation cohorts. According to a later genetic analysis, donors in an Asian-associated ancestry cluster had fewer N-insertions in productive TCRs than the approximately 670-donor mean. Across donors, most TCR sequences were observed very rarely, whereas some public TCRs were present in many individuals. V-gene and J-gene trimming of TCR beta chains was associated with a missense DCLRE1C variant in a later genetic analysis, and the association was replicated in an independent cohort. A further reported finding was that TCR beta sequences accurately predicted the HLA-A and HLA-B alleles for most subjects in the first cohort.

The cohort consisted of 650 to 850 healthy bone marrow donors. At the time of sampling, all cohort members were nominally healthy, though unrecorded immune exposures were likely present. The donor tested CMV seronegative, placing the donor among the 352 seronegative members of the cohort. Every donor gave a peripheral blood sample, and the peripheral blood mononuclear cells from that sample were used for TCR beta sequencing. The Qiagen DNeasy Blood Extraction Kit was used to extract genomic DNA from the blood cell samples. Taken from cysteine to phenylalanine, the CDR3 has 19 residues. Just CDR3 DNA is preserved here, 57 bases in frame from base 1. V ends up 0 bases short and J 3 bases short, with an unmatched junction base count of 13. Based on the germline V gene, the CDR1 and CDR2 sequences are SGHDT and YYEEEE. This clone turned up a few times. Its antigen specificity is not known. It has no much larger one-base neighbor in the sample; base qualities were not kept.

The sequence derives from a young man in good health and CMV-seronegative. The sample was PBMCs. The chain uses TRBV5-6 and TRBJ2-3; 10 central bases correspond to TRBD2. The nucleotides are TGTGCCAGCAGCTTGGACGGGAGCGGGAGGGCCTTTGGGACAGATACGCAGTATTTT. It is translated as CASSLDGSGRAFGTDTQYF.